The clone carrying this T cell receptor (beta chain) showed up just a few times. Its antigen is undetermined. Primers included in the PCR were 60 Vbeta and 13 Jbeta primers. Method: immunoSEQ multiplex PCR; TCRdb's copy keeps in-frame clones and lacks some. The data contain fewer than 250,000 clones, 65% to 85% of them seen just once; the ten biggest clones take up approximately 0.71%. This sample is part of a study of cytomegalovirus exposure and HLA in healthy donors. Notes on the study in general: Overall, approximately 150 TCR beta chains were annotated as cytomegalovirus-associated. It was reportedly the case that the classifier diagnosed cytomegalovirus status with high specificity and sensitivity. Later findings reportedly placed an Asian-associated ancestry cluster below the roughly 700-donor mean for N-insertions. A later analysis linked 16,951 TCR beta sequences to HLA alleles at 0.05 false discovery rate.

Sequencing was done on a sample of PBMCs. The TCR comes from a boy younger than 10 in good health and CMV-seronegative.

CDR3 in amino acids: CASSQAGYGNTIYF. The CDR3 DNA reads as TGCGCCAGCAGCCAAGCAGGGTACGGAAACACCATATATTTT. The chain combines TRBV4-1 with TRBJ1-3; TRBD1 might be the D (5 bases). Germline CDR1 MGHRA, CDR2 YSYEKL. The CDR3 has 14 amino acids. Trimming pared 1 base from V and 4 bases from J, leaving 8 bases between.